This TCR beta chain was obtained from a study of blood T cell repertoires in COVID-19. Losses at the gene ends were 5 bases for V and 6 bases for J; bases not matched to a gene: 5. There are 15 residues in the CDR3. Germline V gives CDR1 MNHEY, CDR2 SVGAGI. Original analysis: How many nucleated cells were present was estimated from reference gene primer amplification. This table comes from immunoSEQ multiplex PCR, and its TCRdb copy is limited to in-frame clones, with some not included. Clone size and V and J calls were adopted from that table, with D and trimming inferred from the DNA. This repertoire shows about 270,000 clones, approximately 90% found once; its top ten account for over 3.5%.

This receptor was taken from a woman under 40 with acute COVID-19. This chain uses TRBV6-5 with TRBJ2-1, with 12 bases aligning to TRBD2. Sequencing used PBMCs or T cells enriched from blood (not recorded which). The CDR3, as DNA: TGTGCCAGCAGTCAGACTAGCGGGGGACTCAATGAGCAGTTCTTC. Its protein product is CASSQTSGGLNEQFF.